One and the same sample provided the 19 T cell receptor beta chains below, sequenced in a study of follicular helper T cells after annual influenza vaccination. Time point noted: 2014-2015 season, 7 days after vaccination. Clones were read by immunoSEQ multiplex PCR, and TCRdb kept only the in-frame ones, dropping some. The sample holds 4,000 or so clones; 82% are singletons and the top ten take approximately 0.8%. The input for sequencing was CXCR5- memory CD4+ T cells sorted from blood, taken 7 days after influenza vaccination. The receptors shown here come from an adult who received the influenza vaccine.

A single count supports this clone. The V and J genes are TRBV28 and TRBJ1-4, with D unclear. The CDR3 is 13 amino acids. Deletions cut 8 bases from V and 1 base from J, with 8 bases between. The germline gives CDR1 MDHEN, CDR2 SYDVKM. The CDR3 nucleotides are TGTGCCAGCGGCAAAGAAACTAATGAAAAACTGTTTTTT. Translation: CASGKETNEKLFF.

CDR3 sequence: CASEGGTDTQYF. CDR3 sequence (DNA): TGTGCCAGCGAGGGAGGGACAGATACGCAGTATTTT. The chain carries TRBV5-5 and TRBJ2-3, with 7 bases lining up with TRBD2. The CDR3 sequence is 12 residues long. Germline loops: CDR1 SGHKS, CDR2 YYEKEE (reference sequence). The ends lost 7 bases at V and 3 bases at J; junction bases unmatched: 2. The variable domain in full, with the rest retrieved from reference TRBV5-5 and TRBJ2-3, is DAGVTQSPTHLIKTRGQQVTLRCSPISGHKSVSWYQQVLGQGPQFIFQYYEKEERGRGNFPDRFSARQFPNYSSELNVNALLLGDSALYLCASEGGTDTQYFGPGTRLTVL.

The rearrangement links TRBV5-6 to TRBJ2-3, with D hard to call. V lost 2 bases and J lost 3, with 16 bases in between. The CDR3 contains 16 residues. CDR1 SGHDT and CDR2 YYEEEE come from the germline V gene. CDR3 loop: CASSLSLRSRTDTQYF. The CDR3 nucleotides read TGTGCCAGCAGCTTATCTCTGAGGTCTAGAACAGATACGCAGTATTTT. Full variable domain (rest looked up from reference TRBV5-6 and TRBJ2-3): DAGVTQSPTHLIKTRGQQVTLRCSPKSGHDTVSWYQQALGQGPQFIFQYYEEEERQRGNFPDRFSGHQFPNYSSELNVNALLLGDSALYLCASSLSLRSRTDTQYFGPGTRLTVL.

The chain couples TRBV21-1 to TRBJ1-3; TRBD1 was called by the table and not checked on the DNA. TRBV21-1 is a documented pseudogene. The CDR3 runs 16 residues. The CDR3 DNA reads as TGTGCCAGCAGCAACCCTAACAGGCGCTCTGGAAACACCATATATTTT. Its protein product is CASSNPNRRSGNTIYF.

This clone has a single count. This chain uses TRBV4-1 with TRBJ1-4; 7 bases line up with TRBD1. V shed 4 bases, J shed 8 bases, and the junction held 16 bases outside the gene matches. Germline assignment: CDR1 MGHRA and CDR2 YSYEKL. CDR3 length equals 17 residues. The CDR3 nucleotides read TGCGCCAGCAGCCCCCAAAGGCAGGGGGGATCGGGAGAAAAACTGTTTTTT. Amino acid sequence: CASSPQRQGGSGEKLFF.

As DNA, the CDR3 is TGTGCCAGCAGCTTAACTCGAGACAGGGGTGAAAAACTGTTTTTT. It is translated as CASSLTRDRGEKLFF. The chain combines TRBV7-3 with TRBJ1-4; TRBD1 matches at 8 bases. CDR1 and CDR2 from the germline V gene are SGHTA and FQGTGA. V dropped 0 bases and J dropped 7; count of bases not matched to a gene: 4. The CDR3 spans 15 residues. Full variable domain (rest looked up from reference TRBV7-3 and TRBJ1-4): GAGVSQTPSNKVTEKGKYVELRCDPISGHTALYWYRQSLGQGPEFLIYFQGTGAADDSGLPNDRFFAVRPEGSVSTLKIQRTERGDSAVYLCASSLTRDRGEKLFFGSGTQLSVL.

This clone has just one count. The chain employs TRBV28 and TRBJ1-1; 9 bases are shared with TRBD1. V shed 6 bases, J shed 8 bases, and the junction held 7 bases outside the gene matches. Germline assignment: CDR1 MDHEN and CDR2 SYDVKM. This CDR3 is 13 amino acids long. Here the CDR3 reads CASSDRGKKEAFF. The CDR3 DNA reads TGTGCCAGCAGCGACAGGGGGAAGAAGGAAGCTTTCTTT.

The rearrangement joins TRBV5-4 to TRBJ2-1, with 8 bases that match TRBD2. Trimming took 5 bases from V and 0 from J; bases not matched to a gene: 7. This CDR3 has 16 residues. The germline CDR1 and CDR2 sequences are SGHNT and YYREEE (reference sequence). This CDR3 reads CASRPSSGASYNEQFF. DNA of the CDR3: TGTGCCAGCAGGCCGAGTAGCGGGGCCTCCTACAATGAGCAGTTCTTC.

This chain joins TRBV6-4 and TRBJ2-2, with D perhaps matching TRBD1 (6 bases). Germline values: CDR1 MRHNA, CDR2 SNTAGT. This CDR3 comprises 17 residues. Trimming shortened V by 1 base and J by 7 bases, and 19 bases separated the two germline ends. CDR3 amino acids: CASSDFFSDRKVGELFF. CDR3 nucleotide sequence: TGTGCCAGCAGTGACTTTTTTTCGGACAGAAAGGTCGGGGAGCTGTTTTTT.

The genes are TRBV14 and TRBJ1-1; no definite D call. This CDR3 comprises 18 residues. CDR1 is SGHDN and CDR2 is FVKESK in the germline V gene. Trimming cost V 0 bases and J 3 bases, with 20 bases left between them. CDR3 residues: CASSQDRAVFDKDTEAFF. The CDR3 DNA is TGTGCCAGCAGCCAAGATAGGGCGGTTTTCGACAAAGACACTGAAGCTTTCTTT.

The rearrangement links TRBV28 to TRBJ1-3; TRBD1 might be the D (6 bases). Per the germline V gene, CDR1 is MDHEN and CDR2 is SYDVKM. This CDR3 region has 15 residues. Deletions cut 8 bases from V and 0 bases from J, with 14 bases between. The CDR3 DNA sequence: TGTGCCAGCCGGGCGGGACACCTCTCTGGAAACACCATATATTTT. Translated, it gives CASRAGHLSGNTIYF.

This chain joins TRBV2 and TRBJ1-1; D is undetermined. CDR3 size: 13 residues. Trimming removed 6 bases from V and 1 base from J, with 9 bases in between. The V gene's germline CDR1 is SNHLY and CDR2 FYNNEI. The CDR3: CASRQESNTEAFF. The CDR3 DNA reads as TGTGCCAGCAGACAAGAGTCGAACACTGAAGCTTTCTTT.

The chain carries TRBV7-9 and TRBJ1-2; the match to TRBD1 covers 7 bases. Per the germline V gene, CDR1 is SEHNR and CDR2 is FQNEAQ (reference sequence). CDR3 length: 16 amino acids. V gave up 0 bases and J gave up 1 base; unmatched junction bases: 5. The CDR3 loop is CASSLASGTVNYGYTF. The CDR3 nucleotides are TGTGCCAGCAGCTTAGCATCCGGGACAGTTAACTATGGCTACACCTTC.

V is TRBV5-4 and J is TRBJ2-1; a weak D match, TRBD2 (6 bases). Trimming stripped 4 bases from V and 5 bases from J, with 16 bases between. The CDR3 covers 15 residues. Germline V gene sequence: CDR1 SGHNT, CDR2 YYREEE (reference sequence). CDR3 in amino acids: CASSGSGTENNEQFF. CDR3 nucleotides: TGTGCCAGCAGCGGATCCGGGACTGAGAACAATGAGCAGTTCTTC.

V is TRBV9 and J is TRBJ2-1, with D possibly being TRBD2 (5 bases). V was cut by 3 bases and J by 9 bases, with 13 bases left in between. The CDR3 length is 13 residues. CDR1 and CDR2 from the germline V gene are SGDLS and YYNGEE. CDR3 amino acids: CASSANLLGEQFF. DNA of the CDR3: TGTGCCAGCAGCGCGAATTTACTAGGTGAGCAGTTCTTC.

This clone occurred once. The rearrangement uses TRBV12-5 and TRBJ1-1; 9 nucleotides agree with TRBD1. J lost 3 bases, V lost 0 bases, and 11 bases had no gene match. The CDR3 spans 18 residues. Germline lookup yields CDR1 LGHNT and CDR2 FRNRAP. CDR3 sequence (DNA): TGTGCTAGTGGTTTGGTACTCGGGACAGGGCATACTGACACTGAAGCTTTCTTT. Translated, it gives CASGLVLGTGHTDTEAFF.

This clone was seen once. The CDR3 coding sequence is TGCAGCGTGGTAGGAGACCCAGCGGGCGAGCAGTACTTC. It is translated as CSVVGDPAGEQYF. The V and J genes are TRBV29-1 and TRBJ2-7; tentatively, D is TRBD2 (6 bases). CDR1 and CDR2 from the germline V gene are SQVTM and ANQGSEA. Trimming removed 6 bases from V and 6 bases from J, with 18 bases in between. The CDR3 has 13 residues.

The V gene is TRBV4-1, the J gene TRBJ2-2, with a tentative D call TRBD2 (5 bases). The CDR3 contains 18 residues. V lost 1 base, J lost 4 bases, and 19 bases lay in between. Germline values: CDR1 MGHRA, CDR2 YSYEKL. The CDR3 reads CASSQVGRRRSTTGELFF. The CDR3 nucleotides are TGCGCCAGCAGCCAAGTCGGAAGGCGGAGGTCAACCACCGGGGAGCTGTTTTTT.

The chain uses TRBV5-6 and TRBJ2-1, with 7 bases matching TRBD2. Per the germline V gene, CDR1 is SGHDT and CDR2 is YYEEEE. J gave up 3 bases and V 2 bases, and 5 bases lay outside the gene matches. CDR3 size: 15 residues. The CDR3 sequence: CASSFPGTIYNEQFF. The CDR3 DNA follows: TGTGCCAGCAGCTTTCCCGGGACTATCTACAATGAGCAGTTCTTC. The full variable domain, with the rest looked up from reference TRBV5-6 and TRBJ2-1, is DAGVTQSPTHLIKTRGQQVTLRCSPKSGHDTVSWYQQALGQGPQFIFQYYEEEERQRGNFPDRFSGHQFPNYSSELNVNALLLGDSALYLCASSFPGTIYNEQFFGPGTRLTVL.